This record looks at one T cell receptor (beta chain) sequence and its context. This receptor's antigen is unknown. The input lacks base qualities; no much larger clone sits a single base away. This specimen comes from a study of identical twins (TCRdb year 2016). In terms of the full investigation: To test whether fetal clonotypes persist, the study used deep sequencing on TCR alpha and beta repertoires from monozygotic twins, unrelated adults of various ages, and cord blood. To rule out contamination, replicate twin experiments were performed at different times with different library preparation protocols.

Overall results and qualifications from the work: In monozygotic twins, recombination models systematically underestimated out-of-frame TCR alpha sharing, but the models matched the sharing seen between unrelated individuals. Fewer insertions were carried by abundant cord blood beta clonotypes, a similar but weaker trend appeared in young adult naive repertoires, and no such trend appeared in memory repertoires. A weaker excess of twin sharing was found in beta out-of-frame sequences because the signal-to-noise ratio was lowered by fewer shared sequences. Compared with coincidental sharing between unrelated individuals, out-of-frame TCR alpha sequences shared between twins showed an excess of sequences with low generation probability. Zero-insertion analyses could be partly confounded by invariant T cells such as MAIT and iNKT, although diverse VJ usage argued against such confounding for most clonotypes. Because the same donors could not be followed over many years, conclusions were based on cross-sectional statistical analysis.

The library was built by means of 5' RACE. TCRdb shows the sequencer as Illumina HiSeq 2000. A universal primer binding site was introduced by template switching, and a unique molecular identifier was present in the final cDNA, enabling accurate counting of TCR cDNA molecules. Specific primers in the conserved constant-segment region were used to synthesize first-strand cDNA for TCR alpha and beta chains. To control for contamination, every cDNA library was double barcoded, receiving both a SMART-Mk sample barcode and Illumina barcodes. TruSeq adapter sequences and Illumina sample barcodes were added in two successive PCR steps. TCR alpha and beta cDNA libraries were sequenced on the Illumina HiSeq platform with custom primers. On the authors' methods: MiGEC processed the raw reads to extract unique molecular identifiers, while MiXCR was used to determine the CDR3 positions. Recombination models were inferred per individual with the repgenHMM and IGoR tools using an EM algorithm. The analysis of shared clonotypes was done with the tcR package in R, with sharing normalized by the product of cloneset sizes. Out-of-frame nonproductive sequences were analyzed to study raw recombination free of thymic and clonal selection effects. The raw public reads went through TCRdb reprocessing: fastp at Q25, MiXCR clone calling, in-frame beta chains kept. Rows are unified per CDR3 protein, each entry keeping the most common DNA and genes. The V and J calls and clone size come from TCRdb's table, not from the authors' own analysis. This sample gives roughly 720,000 distinct CDR3 sequences in total; 18% of them show up just once. The top ten clones comprise around 14% of the sample.

All donors were healthy Caucasians. The twin cohort comprised three pairs of female monozygotic twins, all aged about 18 to 29 years. RNA for TCR libraries was isolated from peripheral blood mononuclear cells. Reading the germline V gene gives CDR1 SGHRS and CDR2 YFSETQ. From the cysteine through the phenylalanine, the CDR3 covers 14 amino acids. Only the CDR3 portion is preserved as DNA: 42 bases, with reading frame beginning at the first base. V is trimmed back by 4 bases and J by 6 bases, and the junction contains 9 bases that no gene match accounts for. This sample was shared with a second study, whose subject was T cells expressing NK-cell markers. In that second paper, the authors write: In sorted CD3+CD56+NKG2C+, CD3+CD56+NKG2C- and CD3+CD56-NKG2C+ T-cell subsets from several donors, TCR beta-chain repertoires were profiled. Seven of the eight sequenced donors were HCMV-seropositive and one was HCMV-seronegative. To restrict sorting to alphabetaTCR-expressing T cells, an anti-gammadeltaTCR antibody was added in several experiments. In six donors, the dominant CD3+CD56+NKG2C+ clonotypes ranked among the top 10 CD8+ clonotypes, making up about 1.0-8% of CD8+ T cells. Those dominant clonotypes were again the most abundant among CD3+CD56-NKG2C+ cells in four donors, at roughly 28.3-65%. Whether the expanded NKG2C-expressing T cell clones were specific for HCMV antigens remained unclear. The study sequenced eight donors, all healthy volunteers chosen at random: three men and five women. HCMV serostatus was determined by detecting HCMV-specific IgG in serum with a commercial ELISA kit. For more than five donors, bulk peripheral blood T-cell repertoires were also sequenced from unsorted PBMC. MIGEC handled demultiplexing of the reads and grouping by UMI, while MiTCR was used to assemble and quantify clonotypes. To remove erroneous sequences, TCR cDNA sequences were retained only when supported by two or more reads. The tcR package was used for downstream repertoire analysis, and clonotypes were matched between fractions using CDR3 nucleotide sequence together with V segment. VDJmatch was used to annotate antigen specificity against VDJdb, with one amino acid substitution in CDR3 allowed.

The rearranged segments are TRBV5-1 and TRBJ2-5, with TRBD1 identical over 7 junction bases. Sequenced: PBMCs. The sequence was obtained from a woman aged 18-29 years in good health. The DNA is TGCGCCAGCAGCCCCGGGACAGAGAGAAAGACCCAGTACTTC. Protein translation: CASSPGTERKTQYF.